The clone carrying this T cell receptor beta chain was counted between two and nine times. Germline loops: CDR1 DFQATT, CDR2 SNEGSKA (reference sequence). CDR3 length: 14 residues. V trimming: 4 bases; J trimming: 3 bases; junction bases outside the gene matches: 8. The data originate from a study of response to subunit inactivated influenza vaccine. Using its own MiXCR run on the RT-PCR reads, TCRdb lists one record per CDR3 protein. The table has about 650,000 distinct CDR3 sequences, approximately 14% seen once. The clonotype originates from a middle-aged man who received an inactivated influenza vaccine. V usage is TRBV20-1 and J usage is TRBJ1-2, with 7 nucleotides matching TRBD1. The sequenced sample was PBMCs from blood, obtained roughly 13 days after vaccination. CDR3 sequence: CSAMGTESYYGYTF. CDR3 nucleotide sequence: TGCAGTGCTATGGGGACAGAATCTTACTATGGCTACACCTTC.